A selection of T cell receptor beta chains follows, all from one sample in a study of OX40 agonist ivuxolimab in advanced cancers. Here immunoSEQ multiplex PCR was the method, and the copy in TCRdb shows in-frame clones only, minus some. In the table there are tens of thousands of clones, about 80% of which are singletons. Sequencing used CD4+ or CD8+ T cells sorted from blood, obtained in a trial of the OX40 agonist ivuxolimab. The receptor source for this set is an adult with an advanced solid tumor such as melanoma, head and neck, liver or kidney cancer. Each CDR3 is given with its conserved first and last residue. The order of the fields is clone size, D gene, V gene, J gene, CDR3 protein, CDR3 DNA. D genes are given only for firm matches. Expanded clones get a size class; other rows say once, few or many, or leave the size out.

NA,NA,TRBV7-9,TRBJ1-4,CASSLAGATNEKLFF,TGTGCCAGCAGCTTAGCCGGGGCAACTAATGAAAAACTGTTTTTT
NA,TRBD2,TRBV7-3,TRBJ2-3,CASSFGPGTSGRKNTQYF,TGTGCCAGCAGCTTTGGGCCTGGGACTAGCGGGAGAAAGAATACGCAGTATTTT
NA,NA,TRBV19,TRBJ2-4,CASSSPRDDHKNIQYF,TGTGCCAGTAGTAGCCCTCGCGACGACCACAAAAACATTCAGTACTTC
NA,TRBD2,TRBV5-1,TRBJ2-4,CASSLEAGAGIYIQYF,TGCGCCAGCAGCTTGGAGGCGGGAGCTGGTATATACATTCAGTACTTC
NA,NA,TRBV7-6,TRBJ1-2,CASSLVARGGYTF,TGTGCCAGCAGCTTAGTGGCCAGGGGTGGCTACACCTTC
NA,TRBD2,TRBV11-2,TRBJ2-2,CATSGLARELAGELFF,TGTGCCACCAGCGGACTAGCCCGAGAGCTGGCCGGGGAGCTGTTTTTT
NA,TRBD1,TRBV18,TRBJ1-2,CASSPYTTGDDYTF,TGTGCCAGCTCACCATATACGACAGGGGATGACTACACCTTC
NA,NA,TRBV4-1,TRBJ2-1,CASSLNAYTRSYNEQFF,TGCGCCAGCAGCCTAAACGCCTACACCCGCTCCTACAATGAGCAGTTCTTC
NA,TRBD2,TRBV7-9,TRBJ2-7,CASSRTSGMNEQYF,TGTGCCAGCAGCAGGACTAGCGGGATGAACGAGCAGTACTTC
NA,NA,TRBV11-1,TRBJ2-3,CASSFSVADTQYF,TGTGCCAGCAGCTTCTCGGTGGCAGATACGCAGTATTTT
few,NA,TRBV21-1,TRBJ2-7,CASSKAQGESGEQYF,TGTGCCAGCAGCAAAGCCCAGGGCGAATCCGGCGAGCAGTACTTC
NA,NA,TRBV9,TRBJ2-1,CASSAWTTNEQFF,TGTGCCAGCAGCGCCTGGACTACAAATGAGCAGTTCTTC
NA,TRBD2,TRBV5-4,TRBJ2-5,CASSFLLAGRETQYF,TGTGCCAGCAGCTTCTTACTAGCGGGAAGGGAGACCCAGTACTTC
few,NA,TRBV5-1,TRBJ1-6,CASSLAGYSPLHF,TGCGCCAGCAGCTTGGCAGGGTATTCACCCCTCCACTTT
once,NA,TRBV2,TRBJ2-5,CASTLSAGSETQYF,TGTGCCAGCACCCTTTCAGCGGGTTCGGAGACCCAGTACTTC
few,NA,TRBV14,TRBJ2-1,CASSQGGSYRANEQFF,TGTGCCAGCAGCCAAGGGGGGTCATACCGGGCCAATGAGCAGTTCTTC
once,NA,TRBV28,TRBJ2-3,CASTSGPSTDTQYF,TGTGCCTCGACCAGCGGCCCTAGCACAGATACGCAGTATTTT
NA,NA,TRBV28,TRBJ2-1,CASSSGAYNEQFF,TGTGCCAGCAGTTCCGGGGCCTACAATGAGCAGTTCTTC
NA,NA,TRBV5-1,TRBJ1-3,CASSLAGASSGNTIYF,TGCGCCAGCAGCTTGGCAGGGGCCAGCTCTGGAAACACCATATATTTT
NA,TRBD1,TRBV6-4,TRBJ2-7,CAISFTGVHEQYF,TGTGCCATCTCCTTTACAGGGGTCCACGAGCAGTACTTC
NA,TRBD2,TRBV28,TRBJ2-7,CASSSTSGRYFVEQYF,TGTGCCAGCAGTTCGACTAGCGGGAGGTACTTCGTGGAGCAGTACTTC
NA,TRBD2,TRBV28,TRBJ2-7,CASSLAGGGYEQYF,TGTGCCAGCAGTTTGGCGGGAGGGGGGTACGAGCAGTACTTC
NA,NA,TRBV5-1,TRBJ2-5,CASSLEGGGSGETQYF,TGCGCCAGCAGCTTGGAGGGAGGGGGGAGCGGAGAGACCCAGTACTTC
few,TRBD1,TRBV7-9,TRBJ2-4,CASSLGTDLKVRHF,TGTGCCAGCAGTTTAGGGACAGACCTAAAAGTTCGGCACTTC
NA,NA,TRBV27,TRBJ1-3,CASSIRGGMNTIYF,TGTGCCAGCAGTATCCGTGGGGGGATGAACACCATATATTTT
NA,NA,TRBV5-4,TRBJ2-3,CASRGPNTDTQYF,TGTGCCAGCAGGGGGCCCAACACAGATACGCAGTATTTT
NA,NA,TRBV5-5,TRBJ1-3,CASSLKTRLSGNTIYF,TGTGCCAGCAGCTTAAAAACACGTCTCTCTGGAAACACCATATATTTT
medium-sized,TRBD2,TRBV27,TRBJ2-7,CASGLAGGYEQYF,TGTGCCAGCGGTTTAGCGGGAGGCTACGAGCAGTACTTC
NA,TRBD1,TRBV6-5,TRBJ1-3,CASSRDRAGNTIYF,TGTGCCAGCAGTCGCGACAGGGCTGGAAACACCATATATTTT
NA,NA,TRBV6-1,TRBJ2-5,CASSTSPQETQYF,TGTGCCAGCAGTACTTCCCCTCAAGAGACCCAGTACTTC
NA,NA,TRBV29-1,TRBJ1-2,CSAGAGGVTF,TGCAGCGCCGGAGCGGGGGGCGTCACCTTC
NA,NA,TRBV14,TRBJ2-5,CASSQKETQYF,TGTGCCAGCAGCCAAAAAGAGACCCAGTACTTC
NA,NA,TRBV6-6,TRBJ2-2,CASSYSGPQQGGELFF,TGTGCCAGCAGTTACTCCGGGCCCCAGCAGGGCGGGGAGCTGTTTTTT
medium-sized,NA,TRBV6-1,TRBJ1-6,CASSENRWHNSPLHF,TGTGCCAGCAGTGAAAACAGGTGGCATAATTCACCCCTCCACTTT
few,NA,TRBV5-1,TRBJ1-1,CASSASRSRTEAFF,TGCGCCAGCAGCGCTTCAAGGTCGAGGACTGAAGCTTTCTTT
NA,NA,TRBV5-8,TRBJ2-1,CASSLDSNEQFF,TGTGCCAGCAGCTTGGACAGCAATGAGCAGTTCTTC
NA,NA,TRBV19,TRBJ2-5,CASSIQGLQETQYF,TGTGCCAGTAGTATACAGGGGTTGCAAGAGACCCAGTACTTC
NA,NA,TRBV7-2,TRBJ2-7,CASSLQDSYEQYF,TGTGCCAGCAGCTTACAGGACTCCTACGAGCAGTACTTC
NA,NA,TRBV5-1,TRBJ1-4,CASSSGQQFEKLFF,TGCGCCAGCAGCTCCGGACAGCAATTTGAAAAACTGTTTTTT
NA,NA,TRBV18,TRBJ1-1,CASSPNPGDGAFF,TGTGCCAGCTCACCTAATCCAGGGGACGGGGCTTTCTTT
NA,NA,TRBV15,TRBJ2-5,CATSRERVQETQYF,TGTGCCACCAGCAGAGAGAGGGTCCAAGAGACCCAGTACTTC
once,NA,TRBV29-1,TRBJ1-2,CSVEAGRSRYGYTF,TGCAGCGTTGAGGCGGGGCGAAGTCGCTATGGCTACACCTTC
NA,NA,TRBV18,TRBJ1-1,CASSPPDLGNTEAFF,TGTGCCAGCTCACCCCCAGACCTGGGGAACACTGAAGCTTTCTTT
NA,TRBD1,TRBV7-6,TRBJ1-2,CASSPRGQGFIGYTF,TGTGCCAGCAGCCCCAGGGGACAGGGTTTTATCGGCTACACCTTC
NA,NA,TRBV6-6,TRBJ2-3,CASSTGTTDTQYF,TGTGCCAGCAGTACCGGTACAACCGATACGCAGTATTTT
NA,TRBD2,TRBV5-3,TRBJ2-7,CASSSGGASYEQYF,TGTGCCAGCAGTAGCGGGGGTGCTTCCTACGAGCAGTACTTC
few,NA,TRBV5-1,TRBJ1-6,CASGTGGDSPLHF,TGCGCCAGCGGGACGGGAGGGGATTCACCCCTCCACTTT
few,NA,TRBV10-3,TRBJ1-1,CATRQSLNTEAFF,TGTGCCACGAGACAGAGTTTGAACACTGAAGCTTTCTTT
NA,NA,TRBV2,TRBJ2-7,CASRKGRDSTYEQYF,TGTGCCAGCAGGAAGGGGCGGGACAGCACCTACGAGCAGTACTTC
few,NA,TRBV18,TRBJ2-7,CASSPSVSVYEQYF,TGTGCCAGCTCACCTAGTGTCAGCGTCTACGAGCAGTACTTC
NA,TRBD1,TRBV6-5,TRBJ2-7,CASRHGTGHLYEQYF,TGTGCCAGCAGACATGGGACAGGTCATCTGTACGAGCAGTACTTC